The text below deals with one TCR beta chain. The source of the sample is a study of shared clonotypes between healthy human individuals. Each CD8 memory set brought CD45RO+ cells together with CCR7-negative CD45RA+ TemRA cells. The CDR3 runs to 13 residues. V was clipped by 6 bases and J by 8 bases, with 14 bases between them. Germline CDR1 KGHSH, CDR2 LQKENI. Clones were read by immunoSEQ multiplex PCR, and TCRdb kept only the in-frame ones, dropping some. Found here are approximately 640,000 clones, roughly 91% of them singletons; the top ten hold around a third. The TCR comes from a man aged 18 to 35 in good health. Some clones in this sample may be carry-over from other donors' samples. Material for sequencing was memory CD8+ T cells from PBMCs. Subset described: CD45RO+ cells pooled with CCR7-negative TemRA cells. The rearrangement links TRBV18 to TRBJ2-1; D unclear. CDR3 sequence: CASSPNLVYEQFF. The CDR3 DNA reads as TGTGCCAGCTCGCCGAATCTAGTTTATGAGCAGTTCTTC.